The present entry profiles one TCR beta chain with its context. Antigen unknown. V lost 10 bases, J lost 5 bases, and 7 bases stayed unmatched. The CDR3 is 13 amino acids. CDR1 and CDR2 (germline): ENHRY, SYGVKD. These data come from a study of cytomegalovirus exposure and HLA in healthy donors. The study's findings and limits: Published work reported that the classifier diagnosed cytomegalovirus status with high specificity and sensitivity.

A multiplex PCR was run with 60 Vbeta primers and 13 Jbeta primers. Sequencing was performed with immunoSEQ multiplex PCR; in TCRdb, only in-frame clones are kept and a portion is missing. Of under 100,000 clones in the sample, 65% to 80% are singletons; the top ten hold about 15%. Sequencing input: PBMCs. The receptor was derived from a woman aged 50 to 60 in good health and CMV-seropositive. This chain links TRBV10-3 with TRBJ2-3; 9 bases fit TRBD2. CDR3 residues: CAKLAGRQDTQYF. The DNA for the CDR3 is TGTGCCAAACTAGCGGGTAGACAAGATACGCAGTATTTT.